The sequence of this TCR beta chain was determined in a study of Ad26.COV2.S vaccination and SARS-CoV-2 variants. The treatment here: roughly 18 received Ad26.COV2.S at low or high dose, single or two shots; about 5 received placebo; per-sample allocation not given. The investigators took samples on day 63 after the first vaccine or placebo injection. Losses at the gene ends were 4 bases for V and 10 bases for J; bases not matched to a gene: 12. The CDR3 length is 15 residues. Germline CDR1 is GTSNPN and CDR2 is SVGIG (reference sequence). Profiling relied on immunoSEQ multiplex PCR, and the TCRdb table lists in-frame clones only, not all of them. The sample lists about half a million clones; 80% to 90% were seen once. This clone was seen only once.

The sample in question was peripheral blood, obtained in a trial of Ad26.COV2.S vaccine versus placebo. V usage is TRBV30 and J usage is TRBJ1-6; 8 positions agree with TRBD1. This clonotype originated in a person aged 18-65 years who received the Ad26.COV2.S COVID-19 vaccine or a placebo. The CDR3 reads CAWNPTRTGRSPLHF. The CDR3 region has the DNA TGTGCCTGGAACCCCACCCGGACAGGGAGATCACCCCTCCACTTT. The whole variable domain, filled in from reference TRBV30 and TRBJ1-6, reads SQTIHQWPATLVQPVGSPLSLECTVEGTSNPNLYWYRQAAGRGLQLLFYSVGIGQISSEVPQNLSASRPQDRQFILSSKKLLLSDSGFYLCAWNPTRTGRSPLHFGNGTRLTVT.